This TCR beta chain was identified in a study of CD8 T cells in Susac syndrome (dated 2019 in TCRdb). Context from the whole study: Whether CD8+ T cell activation and differentiation in Susac syndrome was antigen driven was tested using repertoire sequencing. The clonality of the CD8+ T cell repertoire was compared across approximately 11 healthy donors, around 14 Susac syndrome patients and roughly 15 multiple sclerosis patients.

RNA was extracted with the RNeasy kit and 0.5 to 1 ug was reverse transcribed using random hexamers. The immunoSEQ multiplex PCR assay, which covers 54 Vbeta and 13 Jbeta segments, was used to amplify TCR beta CDR3 regions. PCR amplification bias was corrected using a synthetic template baseline for primer optimization and computational correction. As for the authors' bioinformatics: Reads were assigned to V, D and J genes according to IMGT and analyzed in immunoSEQ Analyzer, with only productive sequences retained. Clonality was calculated as one minus the Shannon entropy normalized by log2 of the number of productive unique sequences. For each patient and control, public and private clones were evaluated within the 100 most prevalent clones. Clones were defined as Susac-specific when absent from the healthy and MS cohorts, from 1,000 to 1,100 published viral clones and from other ImmuneACCESS disease sequences. TCRdb trimmed public reads at Q25 via fastp, called clones via MiXCR and kept in-frame beta chains. Rows with one shared CDR3 protein collapse into an entry with the most common genes and DNA. None of the V and J calls come from the authors' own analysis; TCRdb made them. Present in this sample are some 300,000 distinct CDR3 sequences, roughly 84% of which were seen just once. The top ten hold about 0.11% of the sample.

V loses 7 bases, J loses 6 bases, and the germline ends lie 10 bases apart. From its cysteine to its phenylalanine, the CDR3 spans 11 amino acids. Left in the record is the CDR3 DNA by itself, 33 bases read in frame from the first base. Sequences GTSNPN (CDR1) and SVGIG (CDR2) are obtained from the germline V gene (reference sequence). General study outcomes and caveats: The study acknowledged that relatively few individuals were included in the TCR sequencing and HLA analysis.

Peripheral blood CD8+ and CD4+ T cells from healthy donors, Susac syndrome patients and multiple sclerosis patients were profiled by high-throughput TCR beta sequencing. The multiple sclerosis controls were treatment-naive patients whose relapsing-remitting disease, either stable or active, fulfilled the revised McDonald criteria. Bulk CD8+ and CD4+ T cells were purified by magnetic negative isolation, whereas CD8+ TEMRA cells were enriched by FACS. Blood was collected in EDTA tubes and processed within 24 hours, with PBMCs isolated through density gradient centrifugation. PBMCs intended for TCR sequencing were cryopreserved in liquid nitrogen and were subsequently thawed in a 37 degrees C water bath. The sorted or isolated CD4+, CD8+ and CD8+ TEMRA cells reached a purity of at least 90%. As to this clonotype: The antigen it binds to is not known. Qualities for individual bases were not recorded, and no much larger clone is one base off.

The chain uses TRBV30 and TRBJ1-5; a tentative D match to TRBD1 spans 5 bases. The sample taken for sequencing was CD8+ T cells from PBMCs. This TCR was sampled from a human donor with multiple sclerosis. The CDR3 protein: CASAGFQPQHF. The DNA sequence follows: TGTGCCTCGGCAGGGTTTCAGCCCCAGCATTTT.